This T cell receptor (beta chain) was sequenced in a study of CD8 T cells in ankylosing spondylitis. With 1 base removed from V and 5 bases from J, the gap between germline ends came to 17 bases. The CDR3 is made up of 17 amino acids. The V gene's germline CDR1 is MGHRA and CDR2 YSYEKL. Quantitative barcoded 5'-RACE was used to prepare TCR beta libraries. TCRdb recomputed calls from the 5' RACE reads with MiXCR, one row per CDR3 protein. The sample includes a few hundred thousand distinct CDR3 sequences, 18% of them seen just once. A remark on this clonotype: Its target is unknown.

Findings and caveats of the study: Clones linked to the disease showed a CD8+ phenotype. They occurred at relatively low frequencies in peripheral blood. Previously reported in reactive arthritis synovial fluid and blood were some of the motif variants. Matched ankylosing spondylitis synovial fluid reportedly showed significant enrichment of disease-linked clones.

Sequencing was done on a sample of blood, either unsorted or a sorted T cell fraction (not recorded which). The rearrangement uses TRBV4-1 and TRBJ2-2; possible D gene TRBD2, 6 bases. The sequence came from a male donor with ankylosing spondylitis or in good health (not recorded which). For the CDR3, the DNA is TGCGCCAGCAGCCAAGGTCAGTCGGGAGAGAGAACCGGGGAGCTGTTTTTT. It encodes CASSQGQSGERTGELFF.